This TCR beta chain was sequenced for a study of OX40 agonist ivuxolimab in advanced cancers. Whole-study results and caveats: In the 0.1 to 3.0 mg/kg range, CD4+ and CD8+ blood T cells had expanded clonally by week 6.

Using immunoSEQ multiplex PCR, the repertoire was profiled, and TCRdb retains in-frame clones only, with some absent. The sample consists of 60,000 to 90,000 clones, around 87% of them appearing once. CDR3 length: 17 residues. J lost 0 bases, V lost 3 bases, and 7 bases had no gene match. The germline gives CDR1 LGHNA, CDR2 YSLEER. There are a few counts of this clone. Its antigen is unknown. The clonotype comes from an adult with an advanced solid tumor such as melanoma, head and neck, liver or kidney cancer. The V and J genes are TRBV4-3 and TRBJ2-7; 11 bases agree with TRBD1. The sequences come from CD4+ or CD8+ T cells sorted from blood, collected in a trial of the OX40 agonist ivuxolimab. Written as DNA, the CDR3 is TGCGCCAGCAGCCAGGACGGTGGGACAGGGGGCTCCTACGAGCAGTACTTC. Its translation is CASSQDGGTGGSYEQYF.